Presented here are 9 T cell receptor beta chains from one specimen sequenced in a study of vaccination effects on CD4 cells after COVID-19. Sequencing used immunoSEQ multiplex PCR; TCRdb keeps in-frame clones, though not all of them. The sample records around 25,000 clones, 77% being singletons. What these receptors recognize is not known. Peptide-pool stimulation followed by sequencing identified expanded antigen-specific CD4+ clonotypes in the ViraFEST assay. CD4+ T cells were isolated after less than 13 days of culture. The person's infection with SARS-CoV-2, confirmed by PCR, took place between March and December 2020. Sequencing used CD4+ T cells from PBMCs cultured with HCoV-NL63 spike peptides, obtained before COVID-19 vaccination. The source of these receptors is a human donor who had a prior SARS-CoV-2 infection.

The rearrangement links TRBV10-3 to TRBJ2-6; D unresolved. Trimming took off 4 bases at V and 0 bases at J, with 7 bases between the two ends. Germline V gene data show CDR1 as ENHRY and CDR2 as SYGVKD. This CDR3 comprises 15 residues. In DNA form, the CDR3 reads TGTGCCATCAGTGGGACCAGCTCTGGGGCCAACGTCCTGACTTTC. Translation gives CAISGTSSGANVLTF.

The chain is built from TRBV2 and TRBJ2-7; weak D call: TRBD1 (5 bases). Trimming removed 6 bases at V and 3 bases at J, with 15 bases between. CDR3 length: 14 amino acids. Germline V gene sequence: CDR1 SNHLY, CDR2 FYNNEI. The chain's CDR3 is CASSDPGHFYEQYF. CDR3 sequence (DNA): TGTGCCAGCAGCGACCCTGGACACTTCTACGAGCAGTACTTC.

This clone appeared a few times. This chain uses TRBV7-9 with TRBJ2-2; 7 bases fit TRBD2. V dropped 11 bases and J dropped 8; count of bases not matched to a gene: 11. The germline gives CDR1 SEHNR, CDR2 FQNEAQ (reference sequence). The CDR3 contains 13 residues. The CDR3 DNA is TGTGCCGCGGGAGTGGCGGAAGGGGGGGAGCTGTTTTTT. Translating gives CAAGVAEGGELFF.

V is TRBV29-1 and J is TRBJ1-1; the D is unclear. V was clipped by 3 bases and J by 3 bases, with 11 bases between them. The germline V gene encodes CDR1 SQVTM and CDR2 ANQGSEA. The CDR3 has 13 amino acids. The CDR3 reads CSVDRTGDTEAFF. For the CDR3, the DNA is TGCAGCGTTGACAGGACCGGGGACACTGAAGCTTTCTTT.

This chain connects TRBV19 to TRBJ1-1; unclear D gene. The CDR3 totals 14 residues. CDR1 is LNHDA, CDR2 SQIVND, per germline (reference sequence). V lost 7 bases and J 1 base, leaving 13 bases between the germline ends. As DNA, the CDR3 is TGTGCCAGTAACCAGGTTTGGACGAACACTGAAGCTTTCTTT. Translating it yields CASNQVWTNTEAFF.

The chain is built from TRBV5-4 and TRBJ2-5; 7 bases are shared with TRBD2. Germline CDR1 is SGHNT and CDR2 is YYREEE (reference sequence). This CDR3 region has 14 residues. V dropped 0 bases and J dropped 1; count of bases not matched to a gene: 0. The CDR3 reads CASSLGLAQETQYF. CDR3 nucleotides: TGTGCCAGCAGCTTGGGACTAGCCCAAGAGACCCAGTACTTC.

The rearrangement joins TRBV24-1 to TRBJ2-6; 10 bases match TRBD2. This CDR3 contains 16 residues. The V and J ends lost 4 bases and 5 bases, in that order; junction bases with no gene match: 4. Germline values: CDR1 KGHDR, CDR2 SFDVKD. The CDR3 loop reads CATSDPTSGRANVLTF. For the CDR3, the DNA is TGTGCCACCAGTGACCCCACTAGCGGGAGGGCCAACGTCCTGACTTTC.

The chain uses TRBV5-6 and TRBJ2-6, with D unresolved. The CDR3 sequence is 13 residues long. Looked up from germline, CDR1 is SGHDT and CDR2 is YYEEEE. Trimming left V 4 bases short and J 1 base short, with 3 bases between. The CDR3 sequence: CASSLSGANVLTF. The CDR3 DNA reads as TGTGCCAGCAGCCTTTCTGGGGCCAACGTCCTGACTTTC.

This chain connects TRBV7-2 to TRBJ2-3, with D perhaps TRBD1 or TRBD2 (5 bases each). The CDR3 consists of 15 residues. With 1 base removed from V and 5 bases from J, the gap between germline ends came to 13 bases. The germline gives CDR1 SGHTA, CDR2 FQGNSA. CDR3 bases: TGTGCCAGCAGCTTAGTAGGGACCTCCGGAGATACGCAGTATTTT. It is translated as CASSLVGTSGDTQYF.